This T cell receptor beta chain comes out of a study of early T cells in non-severe SARS-CoV-2 infection. Study-wide context: Alpha and beta chains were unpaired, from unsorted whole-blood bulk RNA.

General study points: Sequences matched to VDJdb favored anti-spike CD8 responses, while private and CD4 specificities were missed.

Only a few counts were recorded for this clonotype. The antigen remains unidentified. CDR3 length: 14 residues. Germline V gene data show CDR1 as MGHRA and CDR2 as YSYEKL. V lost 0 bases, J lost 4 bases, and 1 base stayed unmatched. Researchers attached unique molecular identifiers to individual cDNA molecules. TCRdb processed the 5' RACE reads anew with MiXCR; each CDR3 protein has one entry. This sample has 85,000 to 90,000 distinct CDR3 sequences, with roughly 15% found just once. This receptor was obtained from an adult who was a healthcare worker with PCR-confirmed SARS-CoV-2 infection or an uninfected control (not recorded which). The V call is TRBV4-1, the J call TRBJ2-3; TRBD2 matches at 7 bases. The sequenced sample was whole blood. The CDR3 spells CASSQDRGADTQYF. For the CDR3, the DNA is TGCGCCAGCAGCCAAGATCGGGGGGCAGATACGCAGTATTTT.